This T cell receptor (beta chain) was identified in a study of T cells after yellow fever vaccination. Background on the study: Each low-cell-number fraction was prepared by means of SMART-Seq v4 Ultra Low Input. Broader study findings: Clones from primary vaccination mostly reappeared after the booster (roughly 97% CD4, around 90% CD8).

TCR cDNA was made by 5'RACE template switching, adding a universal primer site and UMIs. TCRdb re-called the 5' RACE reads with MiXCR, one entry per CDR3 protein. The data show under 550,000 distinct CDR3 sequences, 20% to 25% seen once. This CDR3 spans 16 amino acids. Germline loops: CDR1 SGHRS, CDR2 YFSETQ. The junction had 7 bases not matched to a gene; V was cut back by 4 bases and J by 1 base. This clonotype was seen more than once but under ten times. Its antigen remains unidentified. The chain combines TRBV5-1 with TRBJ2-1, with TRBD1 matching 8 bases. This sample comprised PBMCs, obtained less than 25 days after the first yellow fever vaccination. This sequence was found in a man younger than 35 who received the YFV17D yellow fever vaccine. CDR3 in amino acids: CASSPDRVTSYNEQFF. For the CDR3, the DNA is TGCGCCAGCAGCCCGGACAGGGTGACATCCTACAATGAGCAGTTCTTC.